This T cell receptor (beta chain) was found in a study of shared clonotypes between healthy human individuals. A single count supports this clone. Its specificity is not known. The CD4+ fraction was divided into a CD45RA+ naive subset and a CD45RA-negative memory subset. Study findings and constraints: Naive CD4 clonotypes overlapped across several donors at about 5%. In contrast to clonotypes shared by all four donors, non-shared clonotypes had lower generation probabilities.

Germline V CDR1 and CDR2: SNHLY, FYNNEI. The CDR3 runs 13 residues. Libraries were prepared by immunoSEQ multiplex PCR; TCRdb keeps only in-frame clonotypes and omits some of them. The table lists 1,400,000 or so clones, around 98.5% of them singletons. The rearrangement uses TRBV2 and TRBJ2-3; D perhaps matches TRBD2 (6 bases). Input material: naive CD4+ T cells sorted from blood. Specified subset: CD45RA+ positively selected. The clonotype was recovered from a man aged 25-45 years in good health. The CDR3 region has the DNA TGTGCGTGCGGGACTTTCGGCACAGATACGCAGTATTTT. Amino acid sequence: CACGTFGTDTQYF.